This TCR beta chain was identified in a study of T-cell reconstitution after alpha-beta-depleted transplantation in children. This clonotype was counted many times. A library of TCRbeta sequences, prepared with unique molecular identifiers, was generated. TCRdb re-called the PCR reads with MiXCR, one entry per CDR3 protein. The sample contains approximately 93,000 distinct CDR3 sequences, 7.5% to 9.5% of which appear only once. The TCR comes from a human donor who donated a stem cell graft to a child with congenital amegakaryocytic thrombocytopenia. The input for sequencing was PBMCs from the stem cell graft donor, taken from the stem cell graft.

CDR3 sequence: CAISGDNYEQYF. The CDR3, as DNA: TGTGCCATCAGTGGTGACAACTACGAGCAGTACTTC. This rearrangement joins TRBV10-3 to TRBJ2-7; D is ambiguous. The length of the CDR3 is 12 residues. CDR1 ENHRY and CDR2 SYGVKD come from the germline V gene. V lost 4 bases and J lost 3, with 7 bases in between.